The 22 T cell receptor beta chains in this list originate from one sample, sequenced in a study of blood T cell repertoires in COVID-19. Profiled with immunoSEQ multiplex PCR; TCRdb holds only in-frame clones, not every one. Here the sample spans about 200,000 clones, around 85% being singletons. Input material: PBMCs or T cells enriched from blood (not recorded which). Receptors originate from a middle-aged woman with acute COVID-19.

The CDR3 sequence is CASGIASGYNEQFF. In nucleotides, the CDR3 is TGTGCCAGTGGAATAGCTAGCGGATACAATGAGCAGTTCTTC. The V call is TRBV6-6, the J call TRBJ2-1; TRBD2 matches 7 bases. This CDR3 contains 14 residues. The V and J ends lost 9 bases and 4 bases, in that order; junction bases with no gene match: 9. Germline CDR1 MNHNY, CDR2 SVGAGI (reference sequence).

The chain uses TRBV28 and TRBJ2-4; possibly TRBD1 for D (6 bases). Trimming stripped 1 base from V and 12 bases from J, with 10 bases between. The CDR3 has 12 residues. Germline V gene lookup returns CDR1 MDHEN and CDR2 SYDVKM. The CDR3 loop reads CASSLFRGTQYF. The CDR3 DNA sequence: TGTGCCAGCAGTTTATTCAGGGGCACTCAGTACTTC.

Here the CDR3 reads CASSAPLAGATGELFF. The CDR3 DNA reads TGTGCCAGCAGCGCACCTTTAGCGGGAGCGACCGGGGAGCTGTTTTTT. The chain combines TRBV11-2 with TRBJ2-2, with 9 positions matching TRBD2. With V trimmed by 5 bases and J by 5 bases, 9 bases remained unmatched. The CDR3 runs to 16 residues. The germline V gene has CDR1 SGHAT and CDR2 FQNNGV.

The chain joins TRBV7-9 to TRBJ1-6; 8 positions agree with TRBD1. The V segment lost 5 bases and the J segment 3 bases; nucleotides outside the gene matches: 6. CDR1 SEHNR and CDR2 FQNEAQ come from the germline V gene (reference sequence). The CDR3 loop spans 16 amino acids. CDR3 loop: CASSRTGNLYNSPLHF. CDR3 DNA sequence: TGTGCCAGCAGCCGGACAGGGAATCTCTATAATTCACCCCTCCACTTT. The full variable domain, completed using reference TRBV7-9 and TRBJ1-6, is DTGVSQNPRHKITKRGQNVTFRCDPISEHNRLYWYRQTLGQGPEFLTYFQNEAQLEKSRLLSDRFSAERPKGSFSTLEIQRTEQGDSAMYLCASSRTGNLYNSPLHFGNGTRLTVT.

The genes are TRBV5-1 and TRBJ1-5; possible D gene TRBD1, 5 bases. Germline V gives CDR1 SGHRS, CDR2 YFSETQ. The CDR3 contains 15 residues. Trimming stripped 3 bases from V and 2 bases from J, with 12 bases between. CDR3 sequence reads: CASSSTDSRNQPQHF. The CDR3 DNA sequence: TGCGCCAGCAGCTCGACCGACAGTCGCAATCAGCCCCAGCATTTT.

The chain joins TRBV14 to TRBJ2-7; 8 bases line up with TRBD2. The junction had 8 bases not matched to a gene; V was cut back by 4 bases and J by 6 bases. There are 14 residues in the CDR3. Germline V gives CDR1 SGHDN, CDR2 FVKESK. CDR3 sequence (DNA): TGTGCCAGCAGCCGACAAAGCGGGAGAGGCGAGCAGTACTTC. It specifies CASSRQSGRGEQYF.

The chain couples TRBV19 to TRBJ1-3, with D uncertain. The germline gives CDR1 LNHDA, CDR2 SQIVND (reference sequence). The CDR3 is 15 amino acids. V lost 6 bases, J lost 0 bases, and 12 bases lay in between. As DNA, the CDR3 is TGTGCCAGTAGGTCCACATTTCTCTCTGGAAACACCATATATTTT. It codes for CASRSTFLSGNTIYF.

The J gene is TRBJ2-3, the V gene TRBV7-9; D unresolved. CDR1 and CDR2 from the germline V gene are SEHNR and FQNEAQ (reference sequence). The V end lost 4 bases, the J end lost 6 bases, and 14 bases lay between the germline ends. CDR3 length equals 14 residues. The CDR3 DNA sequence: TGTGCCAGCAGCTCACTCTTTAATCCCGATACGCAGTATTTT. Its protein is CASSSLFNPDTQYF.

The J gene is TRBJ2-7, the V gene TRBV6-5; 8 bases are a match to TRBD1. Germline V gene data show CDR1 as MNHEY and CDR2 as SVGAGI. The CDR3 is 13 amino acids. V trimming: 8 bases; J trimming: 6 bases; junction bases outside the gene matches: 9. The CDR3 DNA follows: TGTGCCAGCGGAAGGACAGGGCTGGCCGAGCAGTACTTC. This sequence encodes CASGRTGLAEQYF.

The chain uses TRBV4-2 and TRBJ2-3; 9 nucleotides line up with TRBD2. The length of the CDR3 is 16 residues. The germline gives CDR1 LGHNA, CDR2 YNFKEQ. Trimming cost V 1 base and J 0 bases; bases outside gene matches: 2. DNA of the CDR3: TGTGCCAGCAGCCAAGGGGCGGGAGGGAGCACAGATACGCAGTATTTT. Translated, it gives CASSQGAGGSTDTQYF.

The rearrangement links TRBV19 to TRBJ1-5, with no clear D. The length of the CDR3 is 16 residues. Germline lookup yields CDR1 LNHDA and CDR2 SQIVND (reference sequence). V was pared by 3 bases and J by 1 base, with 13 bases between. Here the CDR3 reads CASSIRAAGSNQPQHF. The CDR3 DNA reads TGTGCCAGTAGTATTCGGGCCGCGGGCAGCAATCAGCCCCAGCATTTT. The full variable domain, in which reference TRBV19 and TRBJ1-5 provide the parts outside the CDR3, is DGGITQSPKYLFRKEGQNVTLSCEQNLNHDAMYWYRQDPGQGLRLIYYSQIVNDFQKGDIAEGYSVSREKKESFPLTVTSAQKNPTAFYLCASSIRAAGSNQPQHFGDGTRLSIL.

V and J are TRBV6-5 and TRBJ1-1; a weak D match, TRBD1 (5 bases). CDR3 size: 15 residues. The germline V gene encodes CDR1 MNHEY and CDR2 SVGAGI. The ends were cut back, 2 bases at V and 0 bases at J, with 10 bases in the middle. Written as DNA, the CDR3 is TGTGCCAGCAGTTACGGCGACAGAATGAACACTGAAGCTTTCTTT. Its protein is CASSYGDRMNTEAFF.

V usage is TRBV7-2 and J usage is TRBJ2-3; 7 bases match TRBD1. V lost 5 bases and J lost 3; bases outside the gene matches: 8. Germline assignment: CDR1 SGHTA and CDR2 FQGNSA. CDR3 length equals 15 residues. In nucleotides, the CDR3 is TGTGCCAGCAGCCCGCCCGACAGGGTGACAGATACGCAGTATTTT. Its translation: CASSPPDRVTDTQYF.

The chain recombines TRBV4-1 with TRBJ1-6, with D unresolved. CDR1 is MGHRA and CDR2 is YSYEKL in the germline V gene. Trimming stripped 2 bases from V and 10 bases from J, with 9 bases between. This CDR3 comprises 13 residues. Written as DNA, the CDR3 is TGCGCCAGCAGCCAATCGTCTCCGTCACCCCTCCACTTT. Its protein product is CASSQSSPSPLHF.

The V call is TRBV28, the J call TRBJ2-4; 12 nucleotides align to TRBD2. The CDR3 loop spans 16 amino acids. The germline CDR1 and CDR2 sequences are MDHEN and SYDVKM. The junction had 11 bases not matched to a gene; V was cut back by 5 bases and J by 9 bases. CDR3 coding DNA: TGTGCCAGCAGTCTCCTAGCGGGAGGGGCCGGCGGCATTCAGTACTTC. Translation gives CASSLLAGGAGGIQYF.

The chain recombines TRBV28 with TRBJ2-5, with TRBD2 matching over 12 bases. This CDR3 contains 16 residues. The V segment lost 8 bases and the J segment 1 base; nucleotides outside the gene matches: 8. Germline V lookup: CDR1 MDHEN, CDR2 SYDVKM. CDR3 region: CASRQWTSGIQETQYF. The CDR3 DNA sequence: TGTGCCAGCCGTCAGTGGACTAGCGGGATCCAAGAGACCCAGTACTTC.

This chain connects TRBV7-8 to TRBJ2-3; TRBD1 is a possible D gene (6 bases). Germline V CDR1 and CDR2: SGHVS, FQNEAQ. V was cut by 4 bases and J by 6 bases, with 8 bases left in between. This CDR3 spans 12 amino acids. This CDR3 is CASSYTGDTQYF. CDR3 DNA: TGTGCCAGCAGCTATACAGGGGATACGCAGTATTTT.

V is TRBV5-8 and J is TRBJ1-2; D is undetermined. The CDR3 is 12 residues long. Germline V gene sequence: CDR1 SGHTS, CDR2 YDEGEE. Trimming removed 4 bases at V and 6 bases at J, with 10 bases between. CDR3 loop: CASSLPFNGYTF. CDR3 sequence (DNA): TGTGCCAGCAGCCTACCGTTTAATGGCTACACCTTC.

J is TRBJ2-3 and V is TRBV27; 9 nucleotides agree with TRBD1. This CDR3 comprises 16 residues. Germline values: CDR1 MNHEY, CDR2 SMNVEV (reference sequence). V was clipped by 5 bases and J by 6 bases; unmatched bases: 12. The CDR3 is CASSTTYRGRRDTQYF. As DNA, the CDR3 is TGTGCCAGCAGTACTACCTACAGGGGGCGTAGGGATACGCAGTATTTT.

V gene TRBV9 combines with J gene TRBJ1-6; 10 bases line up with TRBD1. In germline, CDR1 is SGDLS, CDR2 YYNGEE. Unmatched junction bases numbered 11, after V lost 4 bases and J lost 10 bases. The CDR3 has 16 residues. In DNA, the CDR3 is TGTGCCAGCAGCCACGGGGGGACAGGGGTCGGGTCACCCCTCCACTTT. Encoded protein: CASSHGGTGVGSPLHF.

About this clone itself: An end of the junction differs from the germline gene, which may be a read error. This chain connects TRBV5-4 to TRBJ1-1; 7 bases map to TRBD1. In germline, CDR1 is SGHNT, CDR2 YYREEE (reference sequence). This CDR3 is built from 14 residues. In nucleotides, the CDR3 is TGTGCCAGCAGCTTGGGAGGGGGCAGGGTTGAATCTTTCTTT. This sequence encodes CASSLGGGRVESFF.

The chain links TRBV5-1 to TRBJ2-5; TRBD2 is a possible D gene (6 bases). Trimming removed 5 bases at V and 0 bases at J, with 11 bases between. Germline V gene lookup returns CDR1 SGHRS and CDR2 YFSETQ. The CDR3 has 14 amino acids. CDR3 in DNA: TGCGCCAGCAGAGGAGGAGGGTACCAAGAGACCCAGTACTTC. Translating gives CASRGGGYQETQYF.